The clone carrying this T cell receptor (beta chain) occurred a few times. Antigen unknown. The authors built TCR beta libraries using iRepertoire HTBI primers and Arm-PCR of CDR3 regions. TCRdb reprocessed the multiplex PCR reads with MiXCR, giving one entry per CDR3 protein. The table has about 660,000 distinct CDR3 sequences, approximately 29% seen once; the top ten hold roughly 46%. Time point denoted: persistent/refractory GD, antithyroid drugs over 5 years with positive TRAb. The TCR library used RNA extracted from PBMCs. The data belong to a study of regulatory T cells in long-lasting Graves disease. Study-wide background: Over-5-year antithyroid drug use with positive TSH receptor antibodies defined persistent Graves' disease in the study.

Study outcomes and limitations: It is possible that accuracy was reduced by the small size of the sample. The study found lower TCR diversity in persistent Graves' patients than in newly diagnosed ones.

Sequenced here: peripheral blood mononuclear cells (PBMCs), sampled when the disease was refractory, from a patient treated with antithyroid drugs. The receptor comes from a female donor with Graves disease.

CDR3 loop: CASSYSPGVNSPLHF. The CDR3 DNA sequence: TGTGCCAGCAGTTACAGCCCAGGGGTTAATTCACCCCTCCACTTT. V is TRBV6-9 and J is TRBJ1-6, with D possibly matching TRBD1 (6 bases). V was cut by 3 bases and J by 6 bases, with 12 bases left in between. The CDR3 spans 15 residues. Germline lookup yields CDR1 MNHGY and CDR2 SVAAGI.